The 3 T cell receptor beta chains presented below share a single source sample, sequenced in a study of cytomegalovirus exposure and HLA in healthy donors. The PCR was carried out with 60 Vbeta primers and 13 Jbeta primers. Assay used: immunoSEQ multiplex PCR; TCRdb lists only in-frame clones, some missing. The sample records over 55,000 clones, around 91% being singletons. The sequencing input was PBMCs. These receptors were taken from a woman between 25 and 40 years old in good health and CMV-seropositive.

V and J are TRBV5-4 and TRBJ2-7, with TRBD2 as a possible D gene (6 bases). The length of the CDR3 is 15 residues. Looked up from germline, CDR1 is SGHNT and CDR2 is YYREEE (reference sequence). V was trimmed by 1 base and J by 0 bases, leaving 11 bases between them. CDR3 coding DNA: TGTGCCAGCAGCTTGAGGCTAGCGTACTCCTACGAGCAGTACTTC. Translating gives CASSLRLAYSYEQYF.

CDR3 nucleotide sequence: TGTGCCAGCAGTGAATTTAGCGGTAGCTCCTACAATGAGCAGTTCTTC. Protein sequence: CASSEFSGSSYNEQFF. The chain combines TRBV6-1 with TRBJ2-1, with D maybe TRBD2 (6 bases). Between the trimmed V and J ends, which lost 2 bases and 0 bases, there was a span of 11 bases. The germline CDR1 and CDR2 sequences are MNHNS and SASEGT. This CDR3 spans 16 amino acids.

Details on this clone: Other DNA sequences in this specimen translate into the identical CDR3. V gene TRBV5-4 combines with J gene TRBJ2-3, with D uncertain. CDR1 SGHNT and CDR2 YYREEE come from the germline V gene (reference sequence). The CDR3 has 15 residues. V lost 3 bases and J lost 0, with 11 bases in between. Written as DNA, the CDR3 is TGTGCCAGCAGCTCCCCTACCCTGAGCACAGATACGCAGTATTTT. This encodes CASSSPTLSTDTQYF.